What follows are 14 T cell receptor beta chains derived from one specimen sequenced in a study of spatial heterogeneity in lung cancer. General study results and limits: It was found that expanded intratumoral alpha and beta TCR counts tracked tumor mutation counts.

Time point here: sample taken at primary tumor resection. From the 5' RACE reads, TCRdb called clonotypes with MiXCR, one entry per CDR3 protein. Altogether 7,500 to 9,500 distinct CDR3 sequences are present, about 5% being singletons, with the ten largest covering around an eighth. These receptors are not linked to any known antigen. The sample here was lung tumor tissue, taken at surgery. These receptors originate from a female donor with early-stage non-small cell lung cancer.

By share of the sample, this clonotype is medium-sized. The chain's CDR3 is CASRSQRESNEQFF. CDR3 nucleotides: TGCGCCAGCAGGTCCCAGCGGGAGTCGAATGAGCAGTTCTTC. The chain employs TRBV10-2 and TRBJ2-1, with 8 bases aligning to TRBD2. The CDR3 runs 14 residues. Germline trimming cut 6 bases from V and 7 bases from J; bases unmatched to any gene: 8. CDR1 is WSHSY and CDR2 is SAAADI in the germline V gene.

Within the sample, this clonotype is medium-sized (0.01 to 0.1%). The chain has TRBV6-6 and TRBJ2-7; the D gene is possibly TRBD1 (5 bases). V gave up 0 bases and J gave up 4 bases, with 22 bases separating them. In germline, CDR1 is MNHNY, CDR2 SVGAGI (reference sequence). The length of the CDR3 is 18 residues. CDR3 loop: CASSYSNLDQGSWYEQYF. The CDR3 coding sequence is TGTGCCAGCAGTTACTCGAACCTGGATCAGGGCTCTTGGTACGAGCAGTACTTC.

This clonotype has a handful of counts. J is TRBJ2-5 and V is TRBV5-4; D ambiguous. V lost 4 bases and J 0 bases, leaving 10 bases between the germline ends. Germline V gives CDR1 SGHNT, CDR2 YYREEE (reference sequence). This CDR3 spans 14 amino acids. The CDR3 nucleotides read TGTGCCAGCAGCCCCGGTGTCTACCAAGAGACCCAGTACTTC. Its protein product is CASSPGVYQETQYF.

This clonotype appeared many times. CDR3 DNA: TGTGCCAGCACCCTAGAGGAGGCCGGGGAGCTGTTTTTT. This translates into CASTLEEAGELFF. This chain uses TRBV11-2 with TRBJ2-2, with D perhaps matching TRBD2 (5 bases). V was trimmed by 7 bases and J by 6 bases, leaving 12 bases between them. This CDR3 spans 13 amino acids. Germline V gives CDR1 SGHAT, CDR2 FQNNGV.

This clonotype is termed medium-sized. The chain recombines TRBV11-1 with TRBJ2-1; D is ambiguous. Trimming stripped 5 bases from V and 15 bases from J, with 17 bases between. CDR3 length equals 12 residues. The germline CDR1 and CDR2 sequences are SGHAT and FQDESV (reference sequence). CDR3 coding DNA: TGTGCCAGCAGCCGCCCAGGTGGGAAAGGGTTCTTC. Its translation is CASSRPGGKGFF.

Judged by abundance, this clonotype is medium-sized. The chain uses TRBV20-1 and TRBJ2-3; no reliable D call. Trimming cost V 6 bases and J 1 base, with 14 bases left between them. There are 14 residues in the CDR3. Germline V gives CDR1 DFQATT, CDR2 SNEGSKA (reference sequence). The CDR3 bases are TGCAGTGCGCAAGACTCTTCTGGCACAGATACGCAGTATTTT. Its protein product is CSAQDSSGTDTQYF.

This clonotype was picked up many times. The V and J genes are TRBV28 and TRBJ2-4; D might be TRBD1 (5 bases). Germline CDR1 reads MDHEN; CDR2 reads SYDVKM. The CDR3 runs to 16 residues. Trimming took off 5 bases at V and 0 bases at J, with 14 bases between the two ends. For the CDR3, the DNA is TGTGCCAGCAGTACCCGACAGTTCCTAGCCAAAAACATTCAGTACTTC. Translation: CASSTRQFLAKNIQYF.

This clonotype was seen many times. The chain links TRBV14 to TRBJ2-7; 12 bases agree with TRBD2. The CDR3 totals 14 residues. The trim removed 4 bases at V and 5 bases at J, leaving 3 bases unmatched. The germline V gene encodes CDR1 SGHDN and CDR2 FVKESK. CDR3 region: CASSRTSGTNEQYF. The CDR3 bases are TGTGCCAGCAGCCGGACTAGCGGGACGAACGAGCAGTACTTC.

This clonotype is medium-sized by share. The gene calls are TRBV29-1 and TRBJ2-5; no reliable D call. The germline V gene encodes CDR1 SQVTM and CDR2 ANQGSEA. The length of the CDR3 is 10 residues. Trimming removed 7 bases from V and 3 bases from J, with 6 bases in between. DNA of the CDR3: TGCAGCGGCGGCGAAGAGACCCAGTACTTC. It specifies CSGGEETQYF.

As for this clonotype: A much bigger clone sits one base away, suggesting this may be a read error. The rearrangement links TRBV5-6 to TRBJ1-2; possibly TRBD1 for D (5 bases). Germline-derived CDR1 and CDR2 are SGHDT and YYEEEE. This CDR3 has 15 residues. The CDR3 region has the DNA TGTGCCAGCAGCCAACCGGGGCCTGGGACCTATGGCTACAACTTC. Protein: CASSQPGPGTYGYNF.

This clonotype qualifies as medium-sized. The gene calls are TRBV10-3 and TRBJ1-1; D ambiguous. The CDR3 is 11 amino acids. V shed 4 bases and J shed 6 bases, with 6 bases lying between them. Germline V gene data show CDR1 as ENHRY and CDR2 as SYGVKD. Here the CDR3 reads CAISGPSEAFF. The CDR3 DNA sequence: TGTGCCATCAGTGGACCGTCTGAAGCTTTCTTT.

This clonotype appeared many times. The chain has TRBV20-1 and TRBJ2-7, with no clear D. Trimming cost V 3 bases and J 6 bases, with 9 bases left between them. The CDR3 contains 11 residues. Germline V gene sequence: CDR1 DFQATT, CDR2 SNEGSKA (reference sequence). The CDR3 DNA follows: TGCAGTGCTAGTGTGGAGCGCGAGCAGTACTTC. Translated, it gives CSASVEREQYF.

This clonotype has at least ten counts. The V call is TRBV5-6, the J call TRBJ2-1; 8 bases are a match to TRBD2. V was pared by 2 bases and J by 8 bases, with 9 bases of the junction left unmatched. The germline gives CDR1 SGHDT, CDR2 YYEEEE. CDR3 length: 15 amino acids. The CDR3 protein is CASSFPGAGVYEQFF. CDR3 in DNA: TGTGCCAGCAGCTTCCCCGGAGCGGGAGTCTATGAGCAGTTCTTC.

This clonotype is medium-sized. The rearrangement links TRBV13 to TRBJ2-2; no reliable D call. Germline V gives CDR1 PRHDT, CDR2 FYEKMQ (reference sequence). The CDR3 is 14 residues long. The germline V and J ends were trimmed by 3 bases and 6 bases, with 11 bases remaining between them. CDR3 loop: CASSFARQSGELFF. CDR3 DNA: TGTGCCAGCAGCTTCGCAAGGCAGTCCGGGGAGCTGTTTTTT.